These T cell receptor beta chains were read from a single sample in a study of blood T cell repertoires in COVID-19. TCRdb's table, derived via immunoSEQ multiplex PCR, lists solely in-frame clones and lacks some. The table includes more than 85,000 clones, 75% to 90% detected once. The sample was peripheral blood. The receptors originated from a human donor in a cohort sampled during active COVID-19. Both conserved end residues are part of each CDR3. A D gene is named only where the DNA matches it firmly. Size tells how often a clone was seen (once, few, many) or the class of an expanded clone, and some rows leave it out.

J | size | V | D | DNA | CDR3
TRBJ2-5 | - | TRBV9 | TRBD2 | TGTGCCAGCTCCCAGGCGCCTAGCGGGGGGGGAGAGACCCAGTACTTC | CASSQAPSGGGETQYF
TRBJ1-2 | - | TRBV10-3 | - | TGTGCCATCAGTGAAAGGGACAATCGGCCTGGCTACACCTTC | CAISERDNRPGYTF
TRBJ2-5 | once | TRBV18 | TRBD1 | TGTGCCAGCTCACCTGGACAGGGACGAGAGACCCAGTACTTC | CASSPGQGRETQYF
TRBJ2-4 | - | TRBV3-1/TRBV3-2 | - | TGTGCCAGCAGCCAACCGTTCGGGGCCAAAAACATTCAGTACTTC | CASSQPFGAKNIQYF
TRBJ1-1 | - | TRBV12-3/TRBV12-4 | - | TGTGCCAGCAGTGTTCCAGGGGACAAAGCTTTCTTT | CASSVPGDKAFF
TRBJ2-2 | - | TRBV7-9 | TRBD2 | TGTGCCAGCAGCTTAATGATGAGGACTACTAGCGGGGGGCACCGGGAGCTGTTTTTT | CASSLMMRTTSGGHRELFF
TRBJ2-2 | - | TRBV28 | - | TGTGCCAGCAGTTTACTCTCTTTAACCGGGGAGCTGTTTTTT | CASSLLSLTGELFF
TRBJ2-7 | - | TRBV15 | TRBD1 | TGTGCCACCAGCAGAGATAGAGCGCTCGGGACAGAGTACGAGCAGTACTTC | CATSRDRALGTEYEQYF
TRBJ2-7 | - | TRBV29-1 | - | TGCAGCGTTGAATCAGGGGACCGACACGAGCAGTACTTC | CSVESGDRHEQYF
TRBJ1-2 | - | TRBV11-2 | - | TGTGCCAGCAGCGTGTGGCAGAACTCAGGCTATGGCTACACCTTC | CASSVWQNSGYGYTF
TRBJ2-3 | - | TRBV18 | TRBD2 | TGTGCCAGCTCACCACAGCGGGGGGGGCCTGAAGATACGCAGTATTTT | CASSPQRGGPEDTQYF
TRBJ2-7 | once | TRBV28 | TRBD2 | TGTGCCAGCAGAGCCCAACTAGCGGGGGGTTACGAGCAGTACTTC | CASRAQLAGGYEQYF
TRBJ2-4 | - | TRBV20-1 | TRBD2 | TGCAGTGCTAGTTACGCTAGCGGGGGGCTAGCCAAAAACATTCAGTACTTC | CSASYASGGLAKNIQYF
TRBJ1-2 | few | TRBV28 | - | TGTGCCAGCACATTTGTTTTGGCAGGGAGGAAATACTATGGCTACACCTTC | CASTFVLAGRKYYGYTF
TRBJ1-1 | once | TRBV6-4 | TRBD1 | TGTGCCAGCCCGACAGGGCCCCCCGCTGAAGCTTTCTTT | CASPTGPPAEAFF
TRBJ2-3 | - | TRBV7-8 | - | TGTGCCAGCAGCTTAGACAGGGACCAAGATACGCAGTATTTT | CASSLDRDQDTQYF
TRBJ2-3 | - | TRBV10-3 | TRBD2 | TGTGCCATCAGTGATGCGGCGGGGGGTACAGATACGCAGTATTTT | CAISDAAGGTDTQYF
TRBJ1-1 | - | TRBV7-9 | - | TGTGCCAGCAGCTTATGGACAGTCTCTAGGCCAATGAACACTGAAGCTTTCTTT | CASSLWTVSRPMNTEAFF
TRBJ2-5 | - | TRBV5-1 | TRBD2 | TGCGCCAGCAGCTGGGGCGGGAGACTAGGCGCACAAGAGACCCAGTACTTC | CASSWGGRLGAQETQYF
TRBJ1-5 | few | TRBV10-3 | TRBD1 | TGTGCCATCAGTGCTTACAGGGGGCGATCAAATCAGCCCCAGCATTTT | CAISAYRGRSNQPQHF
TRBJ2-2 | - | TRBV6-2/TRBV6-3 | - | TGTGCCAGCAGTTACCTATTCGGGGTCCCCGGGGAGCTGTTTTTT | CASSYLFGVPGELFF
TRBJ2-3 | - | TRBV27 | - | TGTGCCAGCAGTTTATCGAGAGTGGATACGCAGTATTTT | CASSLSRVDTQYF
TRBJ2-1 | - | TRBV30 | TRBD1 | TGTGCCTGGGGAAATTTCATTGGGGACTTCAGGACAGGGTCCTACAATGAGCAGTTCTTC | CAWGNFIGDFRTGSYNEQFF
TRBJ2-2 | few | TRBV7-3 | - | TGTGCCAGCAAAAGCCCGAACACCGGGGAGCTGTTTTTT | CASKSPNTGELFF
TRBJ1-2 | - | TRBV7-8 | - | TGTGCCAGCAGCTTATTCGAAGCCAGCCGGGGAACAGCCCCTGGCTACACCTTC | CASSLFEASRGTAPGYTF
TRBJ2-2 | - | TRBV10-2 | - | TGCGCCAGCAGTGAATTTAACAAACCCACCGGGGAGCTGTTTTTT | CASSEFNKPTGELFF
TRBJ2-7 | - | TRBV6-5 | - | TGTGCCAGCAGCCGGACAGTGAATTACGAGCAGTACTTC | CASSRTVNYEQYF
TRBJ2-2 | once | TRBV6-5 | TRBD1 | TGTGCCAGCATTAACAGGGGACGAACCGGGGAGCTGTTTTTT | CASINRGRTGELFF
TRBJ2-3 | - | TRBV7-2 | TRBD2 | TGTGCCAGCAGCTTCTCCGGACTAGCGGCTACGCAGTATTTT | CASSFSGLAATQYF
TRBJ1-3 | few | TRBV19 | - | TGTGCCAGTAGCAGGGCCACCTCTGGAAACACCATATATTTT | CASSRATSGNTIYF
TRBJ1-3 | - | TRBV4-3 | TRBD1 | TGCGCCAGCAGCCGGAGGGCCACAGGGGGCGAGGGTGGAAACACCATATATTTT | CASSRRATGGEGGNTIYF
TRBJ1-4 | - | TRBV28 | - | TGTGCCAGCAGTTACGTTTTGGGGGGGGGCGAAAAACTGTTTTTT | CASSYVLGGGEKLFF
TRBJ1-2 | - | TRBV4-3 | - | TGCGCCAGCAGCCATTCGGGGGGACCTAACTATGGCTACACCTTC | CASSHSGGPNYGYTF
TRBJ2-5 | - | TRBV24-1 | TRBD2 | TGTGCCACCAGTGATCCCCTTAACGGGGGGGATGAGACCCAGTACTTC | CATSDPLNGGDETQYF
TRBJ2-3 | - | TRBV7-2 | TRBD2 | TGTGCCAGCAGCCCGCGACTAGCGGGGGCCACAGATACGCAGTATTTT | CASSPRLAGATDTQYF
TRBJ2-5 | - | TRBV4-1 | TRBD1 | TGCGCCAGCAGCCAATACGACAGGGGGCAAGAGACCCAGTACTTC | CASSQYDRGQETQYF
TRBJ2-3 | - | TRBV27 | - | TGTGCCAGCAGTTTATTATGGCCGACAGATACGCAGTATTTT | CASSLLWPTDTQYF
TRBJ2-7 | - | TRBV5-1 | TRBD1 | TGCGCCAGCAGCTTGGCAGGGGGTGGCTACGAGCAGTACTTC | CASSLAGGGYEQYF
TRBJ2-1 | - | TRBV5-6 | - | TGTGCCAGCAGCCTGGGAAGGGGGGGCTTTCGTGAGCAGTTCTTC | CASSLGRGGFREQFF
TRBJ1-2 | - | TRBV29-1 | TRBD1 | TGCAGCGCCAGGACAGGGGATGGCTACACCTTC | CSARTGDGYTF
TRBJ1-2 | - | TRBV3-1/TRBV3-2 | - | TGTGCCAGCAGCCAAGGCAGGGCCGGCTATGGCTACACCTTC | CASSQGRAGYGYTF
TRBJ1-5 | - | TRBV6-2/TRBV6-3 | - | TGTGCCAGCAGTCAGAGGTCAGGGTTCAATCAGCCCCAGCATTTT | CASSQRSGFNQPQHF
TRBJ2-1 | - | TRBV5-1 | TRBD2 | TGCGCCAGCAGCTTGGCCCCGGGACTAGCCTCCAATGAGCAGTTCTTC | CASSLAPGLASNEQFF
TRBJ1-2 | - | TRBV6-2/TRBV6-3 | TRBD1 | TGTGCCAGCAGTGGACAGGCCCTTGGCTACACCTTC | CASSGQALGYTF
TRBJ2-6 | once | TRBV19 | - | TGTGCCAGTAGCCCAGCGGCTAGCTCTGGGGCCAACGTCCTGACTTTC | CASSPAASSGANVLTF
TRBJ2-4 | - | TRBV5-8 | TRBD2 | TGTGCCAGCAGCCCCTTCGCCAGGGCGATAGCGGGGGCCACATCGGGCATTCAGTACTTC | CASSPFARAIAGATSGIQYF
TRBJ1-6 | - | TRBV13 | TRBD1 | TGTGCCAGCAGTTTAAGCTACCCAGGGGGATCACCCCTCCACTTT | CASSLSYPGGSPLHF
TRBJ1-2 | - | TRBV30 | - | TGTGCCTGGAGTAGGGGGAACGGCTATGGCTACACCTTC | CAWSRGNGYGYTF
TRBJ2-5 | - | TRBV7-2 | - | TGTGCCAGCAGCTTACCCAGGGGCAACGAGACCCAGTACTTC | CASSLPRGNETQYF
TRBJ2-2 | once | TRBV2 | - | TGTGCCAGCAGGGCGGGGGCTAACACCGGGGAGCTGTTTTTT | CASRAGANTGELFF
TRBJ2-5 | - | TRBV4-1 | TRBD2 | TGCGCCAGCAGCCAAGACCGAGATCGGGGGGGCCTCAGGGAGACCCAGTACTTC | CASSQDRDRGGLRETQYF
TRBJ2-7 | - | TRBV6-5 | - | TGTGCCAGCAGTCGCGGGGGCCCGCCCTACGAGCAGTACTTC | CASSRGGPPYEQYF
TRBJ1-2 | once | TRBV9 | - | TGTGCCAGCAGGTCCGGGAATTCAGGTGGCTACACCTTC | CASRSGNSGGYTF
TRBJ1-4 | - | TRBV11-1 | TRBD1 | TGTGCCAGCAGCACGGGACAGGGGAGCACTAATGAAAAACTGTTTTTT | CASSTGQGSTNEKLFF
TRBJ2-2 | - | TRBV18 | TRBD2 | TGTGCCAGCTCACTAGCCGGGACTAGAAACACCGGGGAGCTGTTTTTT | CASSLAGTRNTGELFF
TRBJ2-3 | once | TRBV23-1 | TRBD1 | TGCGCCAGCAGTCAGGAAAGGGGACAGGGCTGTGATACGCAGTATTTT | CASSQERGQGCDTQYF
TRBJ2-1 | - | TRBV5-8 | - | TGTGCCAGCAGCAAAGGACATAACAATGAGCAGTTCTTC | CASSKGHNNEQFF
TRBJ1-2 | - | TRBV11-2 | - | TGTGCCAGCAGGGGGCTACAAGCTAACTATGGCTACACCTTC | CASRGLQANYGYTF
TRBJ2-7 | - | TRBV19 | - | TGTGCCAGTAGGTGGGCAGGGATGTACGAGCAGTACTTC | CASRWAGMYEQYF
TRBJ2-1 | - | TRBV6-2/TRBV6-3 | - | TGTGCCAGCAGTTACACGCCCGCGGGGTCTATCAATGAGCAGTTCTTC | CASSYTPAGSINEQFF